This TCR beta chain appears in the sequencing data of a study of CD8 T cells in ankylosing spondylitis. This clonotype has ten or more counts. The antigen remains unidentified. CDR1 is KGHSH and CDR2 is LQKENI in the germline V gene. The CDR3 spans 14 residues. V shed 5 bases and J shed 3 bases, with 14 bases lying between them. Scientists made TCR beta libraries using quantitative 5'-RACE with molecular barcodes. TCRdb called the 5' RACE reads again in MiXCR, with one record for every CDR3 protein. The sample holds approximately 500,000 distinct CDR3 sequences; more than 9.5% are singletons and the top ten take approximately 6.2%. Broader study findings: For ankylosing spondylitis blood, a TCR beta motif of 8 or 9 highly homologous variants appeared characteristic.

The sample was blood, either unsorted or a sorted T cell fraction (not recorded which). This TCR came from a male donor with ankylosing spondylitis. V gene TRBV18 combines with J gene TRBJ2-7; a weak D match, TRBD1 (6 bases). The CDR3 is CASSYGTTNYEQYF. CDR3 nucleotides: TGTGCCAGCTCATACGGGACAACCAACTACGAGCAGTACTTC.